This TCR beta chain was identified during a study of CD8 T cells in Susac syndrome. Study-level points and caveats: The authors acknowledged that their TCR sequencing and HLA analysis involved a relatively small number of individuals.

Those who served as multiple sclerosis controls were treatment-naive patients with stable or active relapsing-remitting disease. Negative isolation yielded CD4+ and CD8+ T cells, and FACS enriched TEMRA cells. Germline CDR1 SGDLS, CDR2 YYNGEE. The CDR3 covers 13 residues. V was trimmed by 2 bases and J by 8 bases, leaving 11 bases between them. RNA was extracted with the RNeasy kit, and a quantity of about 0.45 to 1 ug was reverse transcribed using random hexamers. MiXCR, applied by TCRdb to the immunoSEQ multiplex PCR reads, yields one record per CDR3 protein. The sample carries 150,000 to 200,000 distinct CDR3 sequences, 94% recorded once. Worth noting for this clonotype: Its antigen is not identified.

The chain joins TRBV9 to TRBJ2-1; D may correspond to TRBD1 or TRBD2 (5 bases each). The sequencing input was CD4+ T cells from PBMCs. The receptor's source is a human donor with multiple sclerosis. The CDR3 DNA follows: TGTGCCAGCAGCGTTAGAGGGGTGGATGAGCAGTTCTTC. Translated: CASSVRGVDEQFF.